The 30 T cell receptor beta chains below were found in one sample sequenced in a study of blood T cell repertoires in COVID-19. This table comes from immunoSEQ multiplex PCR, and its TCRdb copy is limited to in-frame clones, with some not included. The sample contains 250,000 to 400,000 clones, 85% to 90% of which appear only once. Material for sequencing was peripheral blood. Receptors originate from a woman in her 30s with COVID-19, enrolled during active disease.

This clone was counted at least ten times. The rearrangement uses TRBV25-1 and TRBJ1-5; 11 bases align to TRBD1. The CDR3 spans 16 residues. Looked up from germline, CDR1 is MGHDK and CDR2 is SYGVNS. V trimming: 3 bases; J trimming: 6 bases; junction bases outside the gene matches: 7. The CDR3 DNA is TGTGCCAGCAGTGAGTTGGACAGGGGGCAAGGTCAGCCCCAGCATTTT. Translating it yields CASSELDRGQGQPQHF.

The chain couples TRBV7-2 to TRBJ2-7; 7 bases fit TRBD1. V lost 5 bases, J lost 2 bases, and 6 bases stayed unmatched. The CDR3 length is 14 residues. Germline assignment: CDR1 SGHTA and CDR2 FQGNSA. The CDR3 spells CASSPYRGAYEQYF. The CDR3 coding sequence is TGTGCCAGCAGCCCCTACAGGGGAGCCTACGAGCAGTACTTC.

The chain combines TRBV23-1 with TRBJ2-3; perhaps TRBD1 as D (6 bases). TRBV23-1 is annotated as an ORF whose role is uncertain. The length of the CDR3 is 14 residues. Between the trimmed V and J ends, which lost 8 bases and 5 bases, there was a span of 17 bases. CDR3 in DNA: TGCGCCAGCTCCCCGTCAGGGGTGAGAGATACGCAGTATTTT. Translated: CASSPSGVRDTQYF.

This clone was picked up one time. The chain links TRBV10-3 to TRBJ2-2, with TRBD1 matching over 10 bases. The CDR3 has 17 residues. The ends lost 3 bases at V and 3 bases at J; junction bases unmatched: 7. Germline lookup yields CDR1 ENHRY and CDR2 SYGVKD. The CDR3 bases are TGTGCCATCAGTGACTCAGACAGGGGGCACGACACCGGGGAGCTGTTTTTT. This translates into CAISDSDRGHDTGELFF.

V and J are TRBV9 and TRBJ1-4; D possibly corresponds to TRBD1 (6 bases). Trimming stripped 0 bases from V and 0 bases from J, with 15 bases between. CDR1 is SGDLS and CDR2 is YYNGEE in the germline V gene. This CDR3 contains 18 residues. For the CDR3, the DNA is TGTGCCAGCAGCGTAGGAGGAAACAGGGTGGCAACTAATGAAAAACTGTTTTTT. This encodes CASSVGGNRVATNEKLFF.

The CDR3 DNA reads TGTGCCAGCAGCTATGAGATTAGCGGGAAAACAGATACGCAGTATTTT. It encodes CASSYEISGKTDTQYF. This chain links TRBV3-1 (or the pseudogene TRBV3-2) with TRBJ2-3; the match to TRBD2 covers 8 bases. CDR3 length equals 16 residues. Germline trimming cut 5 bases from V and 3 bases from J; bases unmatched to any gene: 10. The germline CDR1 and CDR2 sequences are LGHDT and YNNKEL (reference sequence).

The chain couples TRBV11-3 to TRBJ2-1; D might be TRBD2 (6 bases). CDR3 length equals 15 residues. Germline lookup yields CDR1 SGHNT and CDR2 YENEEA. The V and J ends lost 3 bases and 4 bases respectively, with 13 bases between them. The CDR3 region has the DNA TGTGCCAGCAGCTTCGGGGGTCCCCCTTACAATGAGCAGTTCTTC. Amino acids: CASSFGGPPYNEQFF.

The J gene is TRBJ2-3, the V gene TRBV20-1; unclear D gene. V lost 6 bases, J lost 3 bases, and 7 bases lay in between. Germline V gives CDR1 DFQATT, CDR2 SNEGSKA (reference sequence). The CDR3 is 11 residues long. The DNA for the CDR3 is TGCAGTGCGACCGGGACAGATACGCAGTATTTT. It codes for CSATGTDTQYF.

The V and J genes are TRBV20-1 and TRBJ1-1; D unresolved. This CDR3 contains 15 residues. From germline, CDR1 is DFQATT and CDR2 SNEGSKA (reference sequence). V gave up 3 bases and J gave up 1 base, with 15 bases separating them. CDR3 coding DNA: TGCAGTGCTAGTAAATTCGGCAGCGCGAACACTGAAGCTTTCTTT. Encoded protein: CSASKFGSANTEAFF.

The V call is TRBV24-1, the J call TRBJ1-5; D unresolved. Trimming shortened V by 4 bases and J by 0 bases, and 9 bases separated the two germline ends. CDR1 and CDR2 (germline): KGHDR, SFDVKD. CDR3 length: 15 amino acids. The CDR3 sequence is CATSDPGDSNQPQHF. The CDR3 DNA sequence: TGTGCCACCAGTGACCCGGGAGATAGCAATCAGCCCCAGCATTTT.

The chain uses TRBV7-2 and TRBJ2-2, with D hard to call. Germline-derived CDR1 and CDR2 are SGHTA and FQGNSA. V was cut by 0 bases and J by 3 bases, with 5 bases left in between. CDR3 length: 14 amino acids. The CDR3 sequence: CASSLARDTGELFF. In DNA form, the CDR3 reads TGTGCCAGCAGCTTAGCGCGAGACACCGGGGAGCTGTTTTTT.

The rearrangement links TRBV30 to TRBJ2-3, with 10 bases matching TRBD2. The CDR3 length is 14 residues. Germline-derived CDR1 and CDR2 are GTSNPN and SVGIG (reference sequence). V shed 3 bases and J 5 bases; nucleotides not matched to a gene: 5. The CDR3 reads CAWRQAGGGDTQYF. The DNA of the CDR3 is TGTGCCTGGAGGCAAGCGGGAGGGGGAGATACGCAGTATTTT.

The chain carries TRBV7-9 and TRBJ1-3; the match to TRBD1 covers 9 bases. This CDR3 is 14 amino acids long. J was trimmed by 3 bases and V by 3 bases; bases with no gene match: 0. In germline, CDR1 is SEHNR, CDR2 FQNEAQ (reference sequence). The CDR3 DNA follows: TGTGCCAGCAGCTTGACAGGGGGTGGAAACACCATATATTTT. This translates into CASSLTGGGNTIYF.

This chain links TRBV14 with TRBJ2-3; 9 bases agree with TRBD2. The CDR3 is 16 amino acids. Trimming took 4 bases from V and 4 from J; bases not matched to a gene: 9. CDR1 SGHDN and CDR2 FVKESK come from the germline V gene. The CDR3 loop reads CASSPPSSGRPDTQYF. DNA for the CDR3: TGTGCCAGCAGCCCCCCGTCAAGCGGGAGGCCAGATACGCAGTATTTT.

This clone was seen only once. The gene calls are TRBV7-2 and TRBJ2-3; D is unclear. This CDR3 contains 12 residues. The germline V gene has CDR1 SGHTA and CDR2 FQGNSA. Trimming stripped 5 bases from V and 3 bases from J, with 6 bases between. The DNA of the CDR3 is TGTGCCAGCAGCCCTAATACAGATACGCAGTATTTT. Its translation is CASSPNTDTQYF. The full variable domain, its missing parts supplied by reference TRBV7-2 and TRBJ2-3, is GAGVSQSPSNKVTEKGKDVELRCDPISGHTALYWYRQSLGQGLEFLIYFQGNSAPDKSGLPSDRFSAERTGGSVSTLTIQRTQQEDSAVYLCASSPNTDTQYFGPGTRLTVL.

Remarks on this clone: At the DNA level, this CDR3 is encoded by other sequences in the same sample as well. The V gene is TRBV10-1, the J gene TRBJ2-1; D uncertain. With 2 bases removed from V and 0 bases from J, the gap between germline ends came to 8 bases. Germline CDR1 and CDR2: WNHNN and SYGVQD (reference sequence). The CDR3 sequence is 15 residues long. The CDR3: CASSERRSSYNEQFF. Here the CDR3 DNA reads TGCGCCAGCAGTGAGAGACGGAGCTCCTACAATGAGCAGTTCTTC.

This clone was counted a few times. This chain connects TRBV11-3 to TRBJ2-2, with D tentatively TRBD1 (5 bases). The CDR3 consists of 13 residues. Trimming took off 6 bases at V and 6 bases at J, with 11 bases between the two ends. Germline V lookup: CDR1 SGHNT, CDR2 YENEEA. The CDR3 nucleotides are TGTGCCAGCAGATCACAGGCGGCCGGGGAGCTGTTTTTT. This encodes CASRSQAAGELFF.

The chain uses TRBV11-2 and TRBJ2-2; no definite D call. The CDR3 has 13 amino acids. Between the trimmed V and J ends, which lost 7 bases and 4 bases, there was a span of 10 bases. Germline V CDR1 and CDR2: SGHAT, FQNNGV. CDR3 protein: CASTYTTTGELFF. Written as DNA, the CDR3 is TGTGCCAGCACCTATACTACCACCGGGGAGCTGTTTTTT. The full variable domain, in which reference TRBV11-2 and TRBJ2-2 provide the parts outside the CDR3, is EAGVAQSPRYKIIEKRQSVAFWCNPISGHATLYWYQQILGQGPKLLIQFQNNGVVDDSQLPKDRFSAERLKGVDSTLKIQPAKLEDSAVYLCASTYTTTGELFFGEGSRLTVL.

The gene calls are TRBV28 and TRBJ1-2, with 7 bases fitting TRBD1. This CDR3 comprises 15 residues. The V and J ends lost 6 bases and 3 bases, in that order; junction bases with no gene match: 10. Germline assignment: CDR1 MDHEN and CDR2 SYDVKM. Here the CDR3 DNA reads TGTGCCAGCAGCCTTAGGGGGCACCTTGACTATGGCTACACCTTC. Its protein product is CASSLRGHLDYGYTF.

The chain joins TRBV9 to TRBJ2-3; D unclear. Germline CDR1 SGDLS, CDR2 YYNGEE. The CDR3 has 13 residues. V lost 0 bases, J lost 6 bases, and 8 bases lay in between. The CDR3 region has the DNA TGTGCCAGCAGCGTAGGCGTTCGGGATACGCAGTATTTT. It encodes CASSVGVRDTQYF.

As for this clone: This CDR3 is also generated by other DNA sequences in the sample. The chain couples TRBV15 to TRBJ2-7; 7 bases fit TRBD2. This CDR3 region has 18 residues. The J segment lost 4 bases and the V segment lost 1 base, leaving 16 bases of the junction unmatched. Per germline, CDR1 LNHNV and CDR2 YYDKDF (reference sequence). The CDR3 protein is CATSRGGDLGLAAYEQYF. The DNA of the CDR3 is TGTGCCACCAGCAGAGGGGGGGATCTTGGTCTAGCGGCTTACGAGCAGTACTTC. The variable domain in full, with the rest retrieved from reference TRBV15 and TRBJ2-7, is DAMVIQNPRYQVTQFGKPVTLSCSQTLNHNVMYWYQQKSSQAPKLLFHYYDKDFNNEADTPDNFQSRRPNTSFCFLDIRSPGLGDTAMYLCATSRGGDLGLAAYEQYFGPGTRLTVT.

This clone was seen at least ten times. J is TRBJ2-1 and V is TRBV6-4; 7 bases fit TRBD2. Germline lookup yields CDR1 MRHNA and CDR2 SNTAGT. This CDR3 has 13 amino acids. Trimming took 3 bases from V and 4 from J; bases not matched to a gene: 0. CDR3 region: CASSEREYNEQFF. CDR3 nucleotides: TGTGCCAGCAGTGAGCGGGAGTACAATGAGCAGTTCTTC.

The CDR3 DNA reads TGTGCCAGTAGTATAGTAGGGGAAAGCAATCAGCCCCAGCATTTT. Translating gives CASSIVGESNQPQHF. V usage is TRBV19 and J usage is TRBJ1-5; D is possibly TRBD1 (5 bases). The CDR3 contains 15 residues. V lost 1 base, J lost 1 base, and 8 bases lay in between. Germline assignment: CDR1 LNHDA and CDR2 SQIVND (reference sequence).

This sequence joins TRBV12-3 or TRBV12-4 and TRBJ2-3; the match to TRBD1 covers 9 bases. V was clipped by 6 bases and J by 3 bases; unmatched bases: 1. The CDR3 runs to 13 residues. The CDR3 here is CASRGTGTDTQYF. The CDR3 DNA sequence: TGTGCCAGCAGGGGGACAGGGACAGATACGCAGTATTTT.

The rearrangement links TRBV6-5 to TRBJ1-1; D is unresolved. CDR3 size: 12 residues. Trimming stripped 8 bases from V and 7 bases from J, with 14 bases between. Germline V gene lookup returns CDR1 MNHEY and CDR2 SVGAGI. CDR3 sequence: CASPDGPYEAFF. DNA of the CDR3: TGTGCCAGCCCTGATGGGCCTTATGAAGCTTTCTTT.

This clone was seen only once. The chain links TRBV7-2 to TRBJ2-1, with 11 bases fitting TRBD2. The V and J ends lost 2 bases and 6 bases, in that order; junction bases with no gene match: 9. Per germline, CDR1 SGHTA and CDR2 FQGNSA. The CDR3 is 17 residues long. The CDR3 is CASSLRTSGLWGNEQFF. The CDR3, as DNA: TGTGCCAGCAGCTTAAGGACTAGCGGGTTATGGGGCAATGAGCAGTTCTTC.

This chain uses TRBV2 with TRBJ1-2; 10 nucleotides align to TRBD1. The V gene's germline CDR1 is SNHLY and CDR2 FYNNEI. The ends lost 6 bases at V and 8 bases at J; junction bases unmatched: 9. The CDR3 is made up of 14 amino acids. CDR3 loop: CASSRDRGPEGYTF. For the CDR3, the DNA is TGTGCCAGCAGCCGCGACAGGGGGCCGGAGGGCTACACCTTC. Drawing the rest from reference TRBV2 and TRBJ1-2, the complete variable domain is EPEVTQTPSHQVTQMGQEVILRCVPISNHLYFYWYRQILGQKVEFLVSFYNNEISEKSEIFDDQFSVERPDGSNFTLKIRSTKLEDSAMYFCASSRDRGPEGYTFGSGTRLTVV.

The V gene is TRBV11-2, the J gene TRBJ2-7, with a possible D match to TRBD1 (6 bases). This CDR3 spans 15 amino acids. The V end was cut by 5 bases, the J end by 0 bases, with 14 bases between. Germline CDR1 and CDR2: SGHAT and FQNNGV. This CDR3 reads CASSLDRSSSYEQYF. The CDR3 DNA sequence: TGTGCCAGCAGCCTCGACAGGTCCTCCTCCTACGAGCAGTACTTC. Full variable domain (outside the CDR3, taken from reference TRBV11-2 and TRBJ2-7): EAGVAQSPRYKIIEKRQSVAFWCNPISGHATLYWYQQILGQGPKLLIQFQNNGVVDDSQLPKDRFSAERLKGVDSTLKIQPAKLEDSAVYLCASSLDRSSSYEQYFGPGTRLTVT.

This clone has just one count. The CDR3 nucleotides are TGTGCCAGCAGCCCCCTCAGAACTGGGGCCAACGTCCTGACTTTC. As protein: CASSPLRTGANVLTF. The chain recombines TRBV3-1 (or the pseudogene TRBV3-2) with TRBJ2-6; D uncertain. The CDR3 totals 15 residues. Deletions cut 4 bases from V and 2 bases from J, with 9 bases between. From germline, CDR1 is LGHDT and CDR2 YNNKEL (reference sequence).

In its sample, this clone was seen once. This chain joins TRBV11-3 and TRBJ2-3, with TRBD2 matching over 11 bases. This CDR3 has 16 amino acids. Trimming took 1 base from V and 0 from J; bases not matched to a gene: 0. The V gene's germline CDR1 is SGHNT and CDR2 YENEEA. CDR3 loop: CASSLGTSGSTDTQYF. The DNA for the CDR3 is TGTGCCAGCAGCTTAGGGACTAGCGGGAGCACAGATACGCAGTATTTT.